A selection of T cell receptor beta chains follows, all from one sample in a study of identical twins. MiXCR was run by TCRdb on the 5' RACE reads, yielding one entry per CDR3 protein. Found here are fewer than 900,000 distinct CDR3 sequences, 15% to 20% of them singletons; the top ten hold around 13%. A further study also used this sample, focusing on T cells expressing NK-cell markers.

Sequenced material: PBMCs. These receptors came from a woman younger than 35 in good health. CDR3s include the opening cysteine and the closing phenylalanine or tryptophan. Each record gives: D gene, V gene, J gene, clone size, CDR3 DNA, CDR3 protein. A D gene is named only where the DNA matches it firmly. Only part of the rows carry a size: once, few, many, or a class if the clone is expanded.

>.|TRBV11-1|TRBJ2-5|few
TGTGCCAGCAGTCAATCGGGGAGCCGACAAGAGACCCAGTACTTC
CASSQSGSRQETQYF
>.|TRBV5-1|TRBJ2-7|few
TGCGCCAGCAGAGCCCCTAGGACGGAACCCGCTTACGAGCAGTACTTC
CASRAPRTEPAYEQYF
>.|TRBV20-1|TRBJ2-3|.
TGCAGTGCTAGAGATCCGGCTAACAGGGTTATTGGTACGCAGTATTTT
CSARDPANRVIGTQYF
>.|TRBV29-1|TRBJ1-3|.
TGCAGCGTTGTTGAGGAAAAATCTGGAAACACCATATATTTT
CSVVEEKSGNTIYF
>.|TRBV7-9|TRBJ2-5|few
TGTGCCAGCAGCTTAGTAGGGGGGTTCGAGACCCAGTACTTC
CASSLVGGFETQYF
>TRBD2|TRBV5-1|TRBJ2-7|.
TGCGCCAGCAGCTGGGGACTAGCGGGAAACTACGAGCAGTACTTC
CASSWGLAGNYEQYF
>.|TRBV5-1|TRBJ2-2|.
TGCGCCAGCAGCTTGGCCGGGGAACCGGGGGAGCTGTTTTTT
CASSLAGEPGELFF
>.|TRBV3-1|TRBJ1-1|few
TGTGCCAGCAGCCGGCAAGACTATGAAGCTTTCTTT
CASSRQDYEAFF
>.|TRBV7-9|TRBJ2-2|few
TGTGCCAGCAGCTTATCTCCCGGAAGGGGTAACACCGGGGAGCTGTTTTTT
CASSLSPGRGNTGELFF
>.|TRBV29-1|TRBJ2-3|few
TGCAGCGTGAGGGGGGTTGGTAAAGATACGCAGTATTTT
CSVRGVGKDTQYF
>TRBD2|TRBV9|TRBJ2-1|.
TGTGCCAGCAGCGTAGAAGGGACTAGCGGGAGTCGCAAGTTCTTC
CASSVEGTSGSRKFF
>.|TRBV5-6|TRBJ1-4|.
TGTGCCAGCAGCTTGGGACAGAGAGGAAAACTGTTTTTT
CASSLGQRGKLFF
>TRBD1|TRBV28|TRBJ2-5|few
TGTGCCAGCAGGAAAGTACAGGGGCGAGAGACCCAGTACTTC
CASRKVQGRETQYF
>TRBD2|TRBV15|TRBJ2-4|.
TGTGCCACCAGCAGACAGCCCGCAGGACTAGCGGGACTTAAGTACTTC
CATSRQPAGLAGLKYF
>.|TRBV18|TRBJ2-5|many
TGTGCCAGCTCACCACCCCCCGTGACAAGTTTACAAGAGACCCAGTACTTC
CASSPPPVTSLQETQYF
>TRBD2|TRBV20-1|TRBJ2-5|few
TGCAGTGCGAGACTAGCGGGGGGTTTAGAGACCCAGTACTTC
CSARLAGGLETQYF
>TRBD2|TRBV12-3/TRBV12-4|TRBJ2-7|few
TGTGCCAGCAGTTTAGGACTAGCGAAAAACTACGAGCAGTACTTC
CASSLGLAKNYEQYF
>.|TRBV5-1|TRBJ2-5|few
TGCGCCAGCAGCTTTACAGGGGCCTATGCACCGGGGGGAGGTTGGACCCAGTACTTC
CASSFTGAYAPGGGWTQYF
>.|TRBV20-1|TRBJ2-4|few
TGCAGTGCCGGGCGGGGTGAGGGGGGCGGTGTTCAGTACTTC
CSAGRGEGGGVQYF
>TRBD2|TRBV5-1|TRBJ2-3|few
TGCGCCAGCAGCACATTAGCGGGGGGGCCTACAGATACGCAGTATTTT
CASSTLAGGPTDTQYF
>TRBD2|TRBV7-2|TRBJ2-3|few
TGTGCCAGCAGCTTAGTGCGGGAGTCCACAGATACGCAGTATTTT
CASSLVRESTDTQYF
>.|TRBV11-2|TRBJ1-5|.
TGTGCCAGCAGCCCCGGGAAAGCCAATCAGCCCCAGCATTTT
CASSPGKANQPQHF
>.|TRBV12-3/TRBV12-4|TRBJ2-2|many
TGTGCCAGCAGTTTCCCCCTAGGAGGGAACACCGGGGAGCTGTTTTTT
CASSFPLGGNTGELFF
>.|TRBV6-2/TRBV6-3|TRBJ1-5|few
TGTGCCAGCAGCCGAAACCAACGCCTTCAGCCCCAGCATTTT
CASSRNQRLQPQHF
>.|TRBV15|TRBJ2-3|many
TGTGCCACCAGCAGAGACCCGGGACTGGGCACAGATACGCAGTATTTT
CATSRDPGLGTDTQYF